Judged by abundance, the clone carrying this TCR beta chain is medium-sized. Its target is not known. This sample is part of a study of metastatic and nonmetastatic thyroid tumors. Study context: Malignant and benign thyroid patients had repertoires compared in peripheral blood and tumor or nodule tissue. Study results and limitations: The reported finding was significantly higher TCR beta diversity in malignant thyroid tumors relative to benign nodules, in blood and tumor.

V was clipped by 5 bases and J by 6 bases; unmatched bases: 10. This CDR3 is 15 amino acids long. The germline V gene encodes CDR1 SGHTA and CDR2 FQGNSA. In the original processing: Clinicopathological groups of papillary thyroid cancer showed CDR3 differences that were used to build a distant-metastasis classifier. TCRdb redid the clone calls on the PCR reads using MiXCR. The V and J calls were determined by TCRdb, not by the authors. This table holds some 22,000 clones, about 22% found once. All patients reached thyroid surgery having received no treatment beforehand. This receptor was obtained from a female donor with papillary thyroid cancer or a benign thyroid nodule (not recorded which). Some clones in this sample may be carry-over from other donors' samples. Sequenced material: tumor tissue. The chain combines TRBV7-2 with TRBJ2-7, with 10 bases aligning to TRBD2. The DNA of the CDR3 is TGTGCCAGCAGCACCCAAGCGGGAGGGCCGGGCGAGCAGTACTTC. Encoded protein: CASSTQAGGPGEQYF.